This T cell receptor (beta chain) stems from a study of siplizumab effects on memory and regulatory T cells. This CDR3 region has 15 residues. V was pared by 0 bases and J by 1 base, with 7 bases between. CDR1 is SGHNT and CDR2 is YYREEE in the germline V gene (reference sequence). Method: immunoSEQ multiplex PCR; TCRdb's copy keeps in-frame clones and lacks some. The table lists approximately 100,000 clones, roughly 91% of them singletons. The V gene is TRBV5-4, the J gene TRBJ2-2; D is perhaps TRBD1 (6 bases). Sequenced sample: non-Treg CD4+ T cells sorted from blood. This clonotype was sampled from a human donor in good health. The CDR3 region is CASSLVRGNTGELFF. The CDR3 DNA follows: TGTGCCAGCAGCTTGGTCAGGGGGAACACCGGGGAGCTGTTTTTT.